The text below deals with one T cell receptor (beta chain). The antigen this receptor binds is unknown. No qualities accompany the bases; no much larger clone lies one base away. The germline V gene encodes CDR1 LGHNA and CDR2 YSLEER. V loses 5 bases of germline sequence and J loses 3 bases, and the interval between the two ends is 10 bases. The CDR3 spans 13 residues, from the cysteine through the phenylalanine. Left in the record is the CDR3 DNA by itself, 39 bases read in frame from the first base. This sample is part of a study of tumor-infiltrating lymphocytes in primary liver carcinoma (dated by TCRdb to about 2017). In terms of the full investigation: Of the five patients (three men and two women, aged 30 to 69 years), four had hepatocellular carcinoma and one had combined HCC and intrahepatic cholangiocarcinoma. The five patients had tumors staged T1-T3 N0M0, with maximum diameters ranging from about 4.2 to 10 cm. Roughly 3.65 to 7.5 million productive TCRbeta reads were obtained per sample, and no significant difference in read depth was found between tissue types. Across five regions of each liver tumor, along with adjacent normal tissue and blood, the study brought together TCRbeta repertoire sequencing, expression microarrays and whole-exome sequencing. TCRbeta repertoire sequencing covered 35 or so specimens from 5 patients: around 25 tumor regions, 5 adjacent noncancerous liver tissues and 5 peripheral blood samples. High reproducibility was observed for the technical replicate repertoires, with mean shared-clone rates approximately 0.92 and correlation coefficients above 0.95. The research as a whole found: With just a few patients in the study, the authors point out that the findings should be validated in a larger study. Compared with blood, tumors had a significantly larger share of the repertoire taken up by the top 250 clones (p = 0.039). Because only the TCR beta chain was sequenced and unpaired alpha chains were not captured, true repertoire diversity is likely underestimated. Since the samples were bulk and unsorted, there was no way to compare CD4+ and CD8+ T cell repertoires. Repertoire overlap was higher between tumor regions (mean roughly 36%) than tumor-adjacent (approximately 17%) or tumor-blood (approximately 15%) pairs, consistent with antigen-driven expansion.

Without any cell sorting, total RNA and DNA were co-extracted from roughly 18-30 mg of bulk tissue using the AllPrep DNA/RNA mini kit. Between late 2015 and March 2016, 4 or 5 patients in China with histopathologically diagnosed primary liver carcinoma had their tumors surgically resected. At the time of sampling, the patients were treatment-naive and had chronic HBV infection. Fresh tumor and adjacent tissue pieces were bisected, with one half stored in RNAlater at -80 degrees C and the other half sent for histology. Starting from about 550 ng total RNA, TCRbeta-specific cDNA was produced by reverse transcription with a constant-region primer and ProtoScript II reverse transcriptase. Construction of the TCRbeta libraries relied on three nested rounds of multiplex PCR, following a slightly modified ARM-PCR procedure. Each of the first two PCR rounds ran for approximately 11 cycles and used multiplex TRBV1-TRBV30 forward primers together with a Cbeta reverse primer. Sample barcodes and Illumina adapters were added in a final 25-cycle PCR with Deep VentR polymerase. Before sequencing, amplicons between 200 and 500 bp were purified from gel using a QIAquick gel extraction kit. TCRbeta amplicons were sequenced on an Illumina HiSeq 2500 with 250-bp paired-end reads. As for the authors' bioinformatics: Reads were quality-trimmed with Trimmomatic v0.33, and paired reads were merged with FLASH v1.2.11 to recover full CDR3 sequences. MiGEC v1.2.1b assigned V, D and J germline segments to the rearranged TCRbeta sequences. VDJtools v1.0.0 computed clonotype statistics and Shannon-Wiener diversity indices. To reduce sampling bias, subsequent analyses other than the diversity analysis used only the 250 most abundant clonotypes in each sample. TCRdb reworked the public reads: Q25 trimming with fastp, MiXCR clone assembly, productive beta chains retained. Entries are consolidated by CDR3 protein sequence, retaining the most common genes and DNA. Clone size and V and J calls follow TCRdb, not the original study. The sample table records fewer than 50,000 distinct CDR3 sequences; roughly 80% of these occur just once. The ten largest clones represent around 41% of the sample.

What was sequenced was tumor-adjacent normal liver tissue. This sequence was found in a woman younger than 45 with primary liver carcinoma and hepatitis B virus infection. The V gene is TRBV4-3 and the J gene is TRBJ1-2; no D gene is confidently identified. The CDR3 sequence is CASSREPDYGYTF. The nucleotide sequence reads as follows: TGCGCCAGCAGCAGAGAACCGGACTATGGCTACACCTTC.